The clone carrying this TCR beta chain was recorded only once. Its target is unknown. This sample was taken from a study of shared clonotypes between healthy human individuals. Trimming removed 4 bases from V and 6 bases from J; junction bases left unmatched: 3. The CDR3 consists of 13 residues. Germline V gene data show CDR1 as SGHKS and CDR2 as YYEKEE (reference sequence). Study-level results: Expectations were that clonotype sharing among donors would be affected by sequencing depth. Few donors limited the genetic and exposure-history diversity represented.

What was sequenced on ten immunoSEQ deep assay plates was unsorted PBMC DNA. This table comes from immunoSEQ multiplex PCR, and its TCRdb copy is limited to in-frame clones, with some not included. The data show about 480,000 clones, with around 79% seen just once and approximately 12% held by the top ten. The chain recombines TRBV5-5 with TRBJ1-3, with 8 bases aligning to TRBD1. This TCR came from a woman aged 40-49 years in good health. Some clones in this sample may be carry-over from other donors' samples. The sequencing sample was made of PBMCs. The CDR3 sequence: CASSTRGQNTIYF. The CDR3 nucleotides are TGTGCCAGCAGCACCAGGGGGCAAAACACCATATATTTT.